A selection of T cell receptor beta chains follows, all from one sample in a study of blood T cell repertoires in COVID-19. Method: immunoSEQ multiplex PCR; TCRdb's copy keeps in-frame clones and lacks some. The sample carries about 150,000 clones, around 82% recorded once. Input material: peripheral blood. The receptors shown here come from a woman aged 80 or over with acute or convalescent COVID-19. CDR3s include the opening cysteine and the closing phenylalanine or tryptophan. D genes are given only for firm matches. Clone size is given for some rows only: seen once, a few or many times, or a class if the clone is expanded.

cdr3_nt: TGTGCCAGCAGCGCGGACAGGGGGCTTGGTGAGCAGTTCTTC
cdr3_aa: CASSADRGLGEQFF
v_call: TRBV5-8
clone_size: NA
j_call: TRBJ2-1
d_call: TRBD1

cdr3_nt: TGTGCCAGCAGCTTAGGGCAGGCGAGGAACACTGAAGCTTTCTTT
cdr3_aa: CASSLGQARNTEAFF
v_call: TRBV7-9
clone_size: few
j_call: TRBJ1-1
d_call: NA

cdr3_nt: TGTGCCACCCCGGGGACAGGGTCCTACACCTTC
cdr3_aa: CATPGTGSYTF
v_call: TRBV28
clone_size: NA
j_call: TRBJ1-2
d_call: TRBD1

cdr3_nt: TGTGCCAGTAGTACACTAGCGGGAGGCTCCGAGCAGTACTTC
cdr3_aa: CASSTLAGGSEQYF
v_call: TRBV19
clone_size: few
j_call: TRBJ2-7
d_call: TRBD2

cdr3_nt: TGCGCCAGCAGCCAGGACAGGGCTGCCTACAATGAGCAGTTCTTC
cdr3_aa: CASSQDRAAYNEQFF
v_call: TRBV4-3
clone_size: NA
j_call: TRBJ2-1
d_call: TRBD1

cdr3_nt: TGTGCCAGCAGTGAAGGACCTCGAGTCGGCGGGGGGCCCATCGGGGAATACTTC
cdr3_aa: CASSEGPRVGGGPIGEYF
v_call: TRBV2
clone_size: NA
j_call: TRBJ2-5
d_call: TRBD2

cdr3_nt: TGTGCCAGCAGTCGGACAGGAGGGGGCTCTGGGGCCAACGTCCTGACTTTC
cdr3_aa: CASSRTGGGSGANVLTF
v_call: TRBV6-2/TRBV6-3
clone_size: NA
j_call: TRBJ2-6
d_call: NA

cdr3_nt: TGTGCCAGCGGCCCTCAGGGGCACAATGAGCAGTTCTTC
cdr3_aa: CASGPQGHNEQFF
v_call: TRBV19
clone_size: NA
j_call: TRBJ2-1
d_call: NA

cdr3_nt: TGTGCCAGCAGCGTACTATCCGGGACAGGGGGCTCCGGGGAGCTGTTTTTT
cdr3_aa: CASSVLSGTGGSGELFF
v_call: TRBV9
clone_size: NA
j_call: TRBJ2-2
d_call: TRBD1

cdr3_nt: TGTGCCAGCGGATACACTAACAGGGTCTCTGAAGCTTTCTTT
cdr3_aa: CASGYTNRVSEAFF
v_call: TRBV5-8
clone_size: NA
j_call: TRBJ1-1
d_call: NA

cdr3_nt: TGTGCCAGCAGGATGGGGCAGCACACCTACGAGCAGTACTTC
cdr3_aa: CASRMGQHTYEQYF
v_call: TRBV6-5
clone_size: NA
j_call: TRBJ2-7
d_call: NA

cdr3_nt: TGTGCCAGCAGTTTAAGCGGGGTTAACACAGATACGCAGTATTTT
cdr3_aa: CASSLSGVNTDTQYF
v_call: TRBV6-2/TRBV6-3
clone_size: NA
j_call: TRBJ2-3
d_call: TRBD2

cdr3_nt: TGCAGCGTTGCCCCATCCACGGGACTAGCGGGAGTCCACGCCTACAATGAGCAGTTCTTC
cdr3_aa: CSVAPSTGLAGVHAYNEQFF
v_call: TRBV29-1
clone_size: NA
j_call: TRBJ2-1
d_call: TRBD2

cdr3_nt: TGTGCCAGTCGGACACACCTCCTGCACGCTGAAGCTTTCTTT
cdr3_aa: CASRTHLLHAEAFF
v_call: TRBV11-1
clone_size: NA
j_call: TRBJ1-1
d_call: NA

cdr3_nt: TGTGCCAGCAGTTACAGGGGTGAAGCTTTCTTT
cdr3_aa: CASSYRGEAFF
v_call: TRBV6-4
clone_size: NA
j_call: TRBJ1-1
d_call: TRBD1

cdr3_nt: TGTGCCAGCAGAGTAGGACAAAACACAGATACGCAGTATTTT
cdr3_aa: CASRVGQNTDTQYF
v_call: TRBV2
clone_size: NA
j_call: TRBJ2-3
d_call: NA

cdr3_nt: TGCGCCAGCAGCAGCAGCGGGGGGCCCCAAGAGACCCAGTACTTC
cdr3_aa: CASSSSGGPQETQYF
v_call: TRBV5-1
clone_size: few
j_call: TRBJ2-5
d_call: TRBD2

cdr3_nt: TGTGCCAGTAGTGATCGGGACAGGCCTTATGGCTACACCTTC
cdr3_aa: CASSDRDRPYGYTF
v_call: TRBV19
clone_size: NA
j_call: TRBJ1-2
d_call: TRBD1

cdr3_nt: TGTGCCAGCGCCGGTCTCGAAAAACTGTTTTTT
cdr3_aa: CASAGLEKLFF
v_call: TRBV28
clone_size: NA
j_call: TRBJ1-4
d_call: NA

cdr3_nt: TGTGCCAGTAGTATAGATAGCGGCAATCAGCCCCAGCATTTT
cdr3_aa: CASSIDSGNQPQHF
v_call: TRBV19
clone_size: NA
j_call: TRBJ1-5
d_call: NA

cdr3_nt: TGTGCCAGCAGCCGAGCCGGGACTGGGTTTCATGAGCAGTTCTTC
cdr3_aa: CASSRAGTGFHEQFF
v_call: TRBV11-2
clone_size: NA
j_call: TRBJ2-1
d_call: NA

cdr3_nt: TGTGCCAGCACCCAAAGTGGGCCCTCGGACTACGAGCAGTACTTC
cdr3_aa: CASTQSGPSDYEQYF
v_call: TRBV6-5
clone_size: NA
j_call: TRBJ2-7
d_call: NA

cdr3_nt: TGCGCCAGCAGCTCCAGGACGAACACCGGGGAGCTGTTTTTT
cdr3_aa: CASSSRTNTGELFF
v_call: TRBV5-1
clone_size: NA
j_call: TRBJ2-2
d_call: NA

cdr3_nt: TGTGCCAGCAGTCAGGGCGGGGGCAATCAGCCCCAGCATTTT
cdr3_aa: CASSQGGGNQPQHF
v_call: TRBV6-2/TRBV6-3
clone_size: NA
j_call: TRBJ1-5
d_call: NA

cdr3_nt: TGTGCCAGCAGCATACCACTTCCCATTCACGCACGAAACACCATATATTTT
cdr3_aa: CASSIPLPIHARNTIYF
v_call: TRBV3-1/TRBV3-2
clone_size: NA
j_call: TRBJ1-3
d_call: NA

cdr3_nt: TGTGCCAGCAGCCGGGGGACTAGCGGTGGCGGGGAGCAGTACTTC
cdr3_aa: CASSRGTSGGGEQYF
v_call: TRBV7-9
clone_size: NA
j_call: TRBJ2-7
d_call: TRBD2

cdr3_nt: TGCGCCAGCAGCTACCCGACAGAACCGTTTTACTACGAGCAGTACTTC
cdr3_aa: CASSYPTEPFYYEQYF
v_call: TRBV5-1
clone_size: NA
j_call: TRBJ2-7
d_call: NA

cdr3_nt: TGTGCCAGCAGCTTAGATGGAGGGCTTCCCTACGAGCAGTACTTC
cdr3_aa: CASSLDGGLPYEQYF
v_call: TRBV7-2
clone_size: NA
j_call: TRBJ2-7
d_call: NA

cdr3_nt: TGTGCCAGCAGCGTTGGACTAGGCACAGATACGCAGTATTTT
cdr3_aa: CASSVGLGTDTQYF
v_call: TRBV5-5
clone_size: NA
j_call: TRBJ2-3
d_call: TRBD2

cdr3_nt: TGCGCCAGCAGCTCCCGACAGGGGGGCTCACCCCTCCACTTT
cdr3_aa: CASSSRQGGSPLHF
v_call: TRBV5-1
clone_size: NA
j_call: TRBJ1-6
d_call: TRBD1

cdr3_nt: TGTGCCAGCAGCGGGGCCAGGGTCCGGTATGGCTACACCTTC
cdr3_aa: CASSGARVRYGYTF
v_call: TRBV9
clone_size: NA
j_call: TRBJ1-2
d_call: NA

cdr3_nt: TGTGCCAGAGCAATGGCGGGGGGCGGCCAAGAGACCCAGTACTTC
cdr3_aa: CARAMAGGGQETQYF
v_call: TRBV6-5
clone_size: NA
j_call: TRBJ2-5
d_call: TRBD2

cdr3_nt: TGTGCCAGCAGTTACGCAGGGACAGGGGGCGCGCAGCCCCAGCATTTT
cdr3_aa: CASSYAGTGGAQPQHF
v_call: TRBV6-6
clone_size: few
j_call: TRBJ1-5
d_call: TRBD1

cdr3_nt: TGTGCCAGTAGTACTCACCCCGGGACTTTAAACATTCAGTACTTC
cdr3_aa: CASSTHPGTLNIQYF
v_call: TRBV19
clone_size: NA
j_call: TRBJ2-4
d_call: NA

cdr3_nt: TGTGCCAGCAGTGAGGAGCGAACAGATACGCAGTATTTT
cdr3_aa: CASSEERTDTQYF
v_call: TRBV6-1
clone_size: NA
j_call: TRBJ2-3
d_call: NA

cdr3_nt: TGTGCCAGCAGCTTCCAGGGGGCGGATGGAAACACCATATATTTT
cdr3_aa: CASSFQGADGNTIYF
v_call: TRBV9
clone_size: NA
j_call: TRBJ1-3
d_call: TRBD1

cdr3_nt: TGTGCCAGCAGCTTATCCCGAGGGGGAGCAACCCACGAGCAGTACTTC
cdr3_aa: CASSLSRGGATHEQYF
v_call: TRBV7-2
clone_size: NA
j_call: TRBJ2-7
d_call: NA

cdr3_nt: TGCGCCAGCAGCTTCACAGGGGCGCGAGAGACCCAGTACTTC
cdr3_aa: CASSFTGARETQYF
v_call: TRBV5-1
clone_size: NA
j_call: TRBJ2-5
d_call: TRBD1

cdr3_nt: TGTGCCAGCAGTTTGACAGGGCTACGCGGGAGGGCCTCGAGATATATCGACGAGCAGTACTTC
cdr3_aa: CASSLTGLRGRASRYIDEQYF
v_call: TRBV27
clone_size: NA
j_call: TRBJ2-7
d_call: TRBD2

cdr3_nt: TGCAGCGTTGAACCGGTTAATGACAGGGTTAGTAACTATGGCTACACCTTC
cdr3_aa: CSVEPVNDRVSNYGYTF
v_call: TRBV29-1
clone_size: NA
j_call: TRBJ1-2
d_call: TRBD1